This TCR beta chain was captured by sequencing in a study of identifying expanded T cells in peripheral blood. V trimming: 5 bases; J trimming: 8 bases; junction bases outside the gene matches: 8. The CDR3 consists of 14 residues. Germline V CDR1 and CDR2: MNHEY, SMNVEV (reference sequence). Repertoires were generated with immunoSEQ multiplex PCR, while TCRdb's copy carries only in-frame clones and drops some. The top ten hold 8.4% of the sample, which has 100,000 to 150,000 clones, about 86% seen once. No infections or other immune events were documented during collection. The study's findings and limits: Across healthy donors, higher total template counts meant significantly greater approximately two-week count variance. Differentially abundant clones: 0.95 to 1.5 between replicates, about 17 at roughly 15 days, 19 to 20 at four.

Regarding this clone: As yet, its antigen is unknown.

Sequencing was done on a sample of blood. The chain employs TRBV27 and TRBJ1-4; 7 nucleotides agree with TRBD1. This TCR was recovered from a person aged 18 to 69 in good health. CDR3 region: CASSPSNRGEKLFF. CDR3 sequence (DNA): TGTGCCAGCAGTCCCTCCAACAGGGGAGAAAAACTGTTTTTT. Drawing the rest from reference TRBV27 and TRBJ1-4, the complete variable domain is EAQVTQNPRYLITVTGKKLTVTCSQNMNHEYMSWYRQDPGLGLRQIYYSMNVEVTDKGDVPEGYKVSRKEKRNFPLILESPSPNQTSLYFCASSPSNRGEKLFFGSGTQLSVL.